Detailed here is one TCR beta chain. What it binds is unknown. On the basis of clinical symptoms, serum thyroxine and TRAb, thyroid ultrasound and orbital computed tomography, diagnoses were made. PBMCs were obtained from under 13 ml fresh peripheral blood. Using RNA transcripts as the source, TCR beta CDR3 regions were amplified. With the HTBI primer set, the TCR CDR3 went through a first round of RT-PCR. TCRdb re-derived calls from the multiplex PCR reads in MiXCR, one entry per CDR3 protein. The sample carries 330,000 or so distinct CDR3 sequences, about 19% recorded once. The sample is drawn from a study of T cells in Graves' hyperthyroidism and ophthalmopathy. The overall study: Peripheral blood draws took place at initial diagnosis, ahead of any treatment. General study points: Within blood appeared most thyroid clonotypes that had expanded above 0.001.

Sequencing was done on a sample of blood. The sequence derives from a man aged 45-65 years with Graves' ophthalmopathy.

The CDR3 DNA is TGCGCCAGCAGCCATATCGGACAGGGATCCTACGAGCAGTACTTC. Translating it yields CASSHIGQGSYEQYF. The V and J genes are TRBV4-1 and TRBJ2-7, with TRBD1 matching over 8 bases. The CDR3 spans 15 residues. Germline trimming cut 3 bases from V and 1 base from J; bases unmatched to any gene: 5. CDR1 is MGHRA and CDR2 is YSYEKL in the germline V gene.